The present TCR beta chain was sequenced within a study of cytomegalovirus exposure and HLA in healthy donors. Study observations and caveats: Available immune exposure information was restricted to CMV serostatus only.

This clone was counted between two and nine times. Its cognate antigen is unknown. The PCR contained 60 Vbeta and 13 Jbeta primers. This table comes from immunoSEQ multiplex PCR, and its TCRdb copy is limited to in-frame clones, with some not included. The sample records about 160,000 clones, approximately 75% being singletons. With 0 bases clipped from V and 3 bases from J, the junction kept 1 base outside the gene matches. The CDR3 has 15 amino acids. CDR1 is MNHEY, CDR2 SVGAGI, per germline. The chain joins TRBV6-5 to TRBJ1-1; 10 nucleotides match TRBD1. The sequenced sample was PBMCs. The sequence derives from a man aged 25 to 45 in good health and CMV-seropositive. The CDR3, as DNA: TGTGCCAGCAGTTACTCGGGACAGGGGTACACTGAAGCTTTCTTT. It codes for CASSYSGQGYTEAFF.